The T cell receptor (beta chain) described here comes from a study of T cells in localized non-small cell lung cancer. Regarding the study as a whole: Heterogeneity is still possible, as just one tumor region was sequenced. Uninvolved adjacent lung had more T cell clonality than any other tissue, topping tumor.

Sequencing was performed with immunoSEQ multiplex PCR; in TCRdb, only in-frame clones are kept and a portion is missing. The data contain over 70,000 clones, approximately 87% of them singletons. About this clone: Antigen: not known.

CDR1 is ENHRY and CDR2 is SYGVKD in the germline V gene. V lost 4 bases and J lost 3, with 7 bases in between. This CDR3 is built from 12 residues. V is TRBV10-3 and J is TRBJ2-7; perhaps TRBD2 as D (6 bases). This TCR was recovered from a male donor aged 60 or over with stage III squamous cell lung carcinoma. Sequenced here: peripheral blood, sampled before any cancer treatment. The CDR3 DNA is TGTGCCATCAGTGTGGGGGGCTACGAGCAGTACTTC. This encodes CAISVGGYEQYF.